The 26 T cell receptor beta chains below come from one sample, sequenced in a study of T cells in Graves' hyperthyroidism and ophthalmopathy. Amplified TCR beta CDR3 regions derived from RNA transcripts. The study used the HTBI primer set for a first-round RT-PCR of the TCR CDR3. TCRdb re-called the multiplex PCR reads through MiXCR, storing one row per CDR3 protein. The sample lists 300,000 to 450,000 distinct CDR3 sequences, more than 20% occurring once. Specimen: blood. These receptors were taken from a man in his fifties with Graves' hyperthyroidism.

The chain employs TRBV3-1 and TRBJ1-6, with a tentative D call TRBD1 (5 bases). Germline V gene data show CDR1 as LGHDT and CDR2 as YNNKEL (reference sequence). The CDR3 has 16 residues. Trimming shortened V by 0 bases and J by 9 bases, and 15 bases separated the two germline ends. Here the CDR3 DNA reads TGTGCCAGCAGCCAAGATTCAGGGTTTGGGTTTTCACCCCTCCACTTT. It specifies CASSQDSGFGFSPLHF.

This clonotype was found many times. The chain joins TRBV18 to TRBJ2-1; either TRBD1 or TRBD2 may fit D (5 bases each). Trimming took off 5 bases at V and 5 bases at J, with 16 bases between the two ends. The CDR3 spans 15 residues. From germline, CDR1 is KGHSH and CDR2 LQKENI. As DNA, the CDR3 is TGTGCCAGCTCAACTGGGGCTAGCCGTCACAATGAGCAGTTCTTC. As protein: CASSTGASRHNEQFF. Using reference TRBV18 and TRBJ2-1 for the parts outside the CDR3, the full variable domain is NAGVMQNPRHLVRRRGQEARLRCSPMKGHSHVYWYRQLPEEGLKFMVYLQKENIIDESGMPKERFSAEFPKEGPSILRIQQVVRGDSAAYFCASSTGASRHNEQFFGPGTRLTVL.

The chain is built from TRBV11-2 and TRBJ2-3; no clear D. Trimming pared 5 bases from V and 6 bases from J, leaving 6 bases between. Germline-derived CDR1 and CDR2 are SGHAT and FQNNGV. The CDR3 is made up of 11 amino acids. The CDR3 loop reads CASSVEDTQYF. CDR3 nucleotide sequence: TGTGCCAGCAGCGTTGAGGATACGCAGTATTTT.

This clonotype was observed a handful of times. V gene TRBV2 combines with J gene TRBJ1-5; D is ambiguous. Trimming cost V 1 base and J 0 bases, with 10 bases left between them. Germline V gives CDR1 SNHLY, CDR2 FYNNEI. There are 16 residues in the CDR3. The chain's CDR3 is CASSEVGWGSNQPQHF. The CDR3 DNA is TGTGCCAGCAGTGAAGTGGGCTGGGGTAGCAATCAGCCCCAGCATTTT.

This clonotype was counted between two and nine times. The genes are TRBV7-9 and TRBJ2-4, with no clear D. Per germline, CDR1 SEHNR and CDR2 FQNEAQ (reference sequence). This CDR3 has 14 residues. The ends were cut back, 1 base at V and 2 bases at J, with 6 bases in the middle. CDR3 coding DNA: TGTGCCAGCAGCTTAGTTGGCACCAAAAACATTCAGTACTTC. Its protein is CASSLVGTKNIQYF.

At least ten counts were recorded for this clonotype. The J gene is TRBJ2-1, the V gene TRBV20-1; D is uncertain. The CDR3 sequence is 14 residues long. V gave up 0 bases and J gave up 8 bases, with 14 bases separating them. CDR1 is DFQATT, CDR2 SNEGSKA, per germline (reference sequence). DNA of the CDR3: TGCAGTGCTAGAGATAGTAGGCAGCATGATGAGCAGTTCTTC. Residues: CSARDSRQHDEQFF.

This clonotype has more than one count but fewer than ten. V gene TRBV3-1 combines with J gene TRBJ2-3, with no clear D. CDR1 and CDR2 (germline): LGHDT, YNNKEL (reference sequence). CDR3 length: 13 residues. Trimming removed 1 base from V and 10 bases from J, with 12 bases in between. CDR3 bases: TGTGCCAGCAGCCAAGGGGGTCGGCGAGCGCAGTATTTT. Translated: CASSQGGRRAQYF.

This clonotype showed up just a few times. This chain links TRBV28 with TRBJ1-4; no clear D. This CDR3 has 13 residues. Germline V gene lookup returns CDR1 MDHEN and CDR2 SYDVKM. V was cut by 2 bases and J by 11 bases, with 12 bases left in between. This chain's CDR3 is CASSLGGGVKLFF. DNA of the CDR3: TGTGCCAGCAGTTTAGGTGGAGGAGTTAAACTGTTTTTT.

This clonotype occurred a few times. This chain uses TRBV20-1 with TRBJ1-1; D gene unclear. Germline assignment: CDR1 DFQATT and CDR2 SNEGSKA (reference sequence). The CDR3 runs 11 residues. V was cut by 1 base and J by 11 bases, with 11 bases left in between. The CDR3 DNA is TGCAGTGCTAGAGGGGCAGGCATGGCTTTCTTT. It encodes CSARGAGMAFF.

This chain joins TRBV10-3 and TRBJ2-3; 9 positions match TRBD2. There are 14 residues in the CDR3. Germline assignment: CDR1 ENHRY and CDR2 SYGVKD. Trimming cost V 6 bases and J 5 bases; bases outside gene matches: 6. The CDR3, as DNA: TGTGCCATCAGGGGGACTAGCTTGGGAGATACGCAGTATTTT. Protein sequence: CAIRGTSLGDTQYF.

The chain employs TRBV10-2 and TRBJ2-7; TRBD2 matches 11 bases. After removal of 7 bases from V and 4 bases from J, the junction contained 3 bases not matched to a gene. The CDR3 extends over 13 amino acids. CDR1 is WSHSY, CDR2 SAAADI, per germline. CDR3: CASTLAGGYEQYF. The CDR3 region has the DNA TGCGCCAGCACGCTAGCGGGAGGTTACGAGCAGTACTTC.

This clonotype showed up many times. CDR3 region: CASSAKTGLREQYF. CDR3 DNA: TGTGCCAGCAGTGCCAAGACCGGATTAAGAGAGCAGTACTTC. The rearrangement joins TRBV2 to TRBJ2-7; D remains ambiguous. Trimming took off 4 bases at V and 7 bases at J, with 17 bases between the two ends. Germline values: CDR1 SNHLY, CDR2 FYNNEI. The CDR3 totals 14 residues.

V gene TRBV19 combines with J gene TRBJ1-1; the D is unclear. V was shortened by 5 bases and J by 4 bases, with 17 bases between the two germline ends. Germline lookup yields CDR1 LNHDA and CDR2 SQIVND (reference sequence). The CDR3 runs 15 residues. The CDR3 DNA sequence: TGTGCCAGTAGTGTCTCGAAGGGAGGAACCACTGAAGCTTTCTTT. Translation gives CASSVSKGGTTEAFF.

The chain recombines TRBV20-1 with TRBJ1-6; tentative D call: TRBD1 (5 bases). Germline-derived CDR1 and CDR2 are DFQATT and SNEGSKA (reference sequence). The CDR3 sequence is 14 residues long. Trimming stripped 6 bases from V and 6 bases from J, with 15 bases between. CDR3 in DNA: TGCAGTGCCACCGACAGTTCCGGTAATTCACCCCTCCACTTT. It translates to CSATDSSGNSPLHF.

The chain uses TRBV12-3 or TRBV12-4 and TRBJ2-7, with D perhaps given as TRBD1 or TRBD2 (6 bases each). Trimming took 5 bases from V and 1 from J, leaving 15 bases between them. This CDR3 contains 15 residues. For the CDR3, the DNA is TGTGCCAGCAGTGGGGGTTGGGGGGCGTCCTACGAGCAGTACTTC. Residues: CASSGGWGASYEQYF.

J is TRBJ2-7 and V is TRBV15; possibly TRBD2 for D (5 bases). The CDR3 spans 15 residues. The germline V and J ends were trimmed by 5 bases and 3 bases, with 17 bases remaining between them. Germline values: CDR1 LNHNV, CDR2 YYDKDF (reference sequence). CDR3 protein: CATSDRTGPLYEQYF. CDR3 DNA: TGTGCCACCAGCGATCGGACTGGTCCCCTCTACGAGCAGTACTTC.

This clonotype was observed at least ten times. The chain couples TRBV6-2 or TRBV6-3 to TRBJ1-1, with D uncertain. This CDR3 region has 14 residues. Germline CDR1 reads MNHEY; CDR2 reads SVGEGT. The V end was cut by 8 bases, the J end by 1 base, with 14 bases between. The CDR3 loop is CASFNSPPNTEAFF. CDR3 bases: TGTGCCAGCTTCAACAGCCCTCCGAACACTGAAGCTTTCTTT.

The chain uses TRBV29-1 and TRBJ2-7, with D possibly TRBD1 on 6 matching bases. The V end lost 6 bases, the J end lost 1 base, and 10 bases lay between the germline ends. Germline loops: CDR1 SQVTM, CDR2 ANQGSEA. The CDR3 is made up of 12 amino acids. The CDR3: CSVQGPSYEQYF. In nucleotides, the CDR3 is TGCAGCGTCCAGGGGCCGTCCTACGAGCAGTACTTC.

This clonotype was recorded at least ten times. V usage is TRBV11-2 and J usage is TRBJ2-1, with a tentative D call TRBD2 (5 bases). The CDR3 runs to 14 residues. The germline V and J ends were trimmed by 8 bases and 2 bases, with 13 bases remaining between them. Per germline, CDR1 SGHAT and CDR2 FQNNGV. The CDR3 coding sequence is TGTGCCAGCTGGGGTGGGAGCCCCTACAATGAGCAGTTCTTC. This sequence encodes CASWGGSPYNEQFF.

This clonotype came up a few times. The V and J genes are TRBV3-1 and TRBJ1-2; D ambiguous. The CDR3 sequence is 15 residues long. Germline CDR1 is LGHDT and CDR2 is YNNKEL (reference sequence). Trimming left V 4 bases short and J 2 bases short, with 14 bases between. CDR3 region: CASSPRVGPNYGYTF. The DNA for the CDR3 is TGTGCCAGCAGCCCCCGGGTAGGGCCCAACTATGGCTACACCTTC.

This clonotype was recorded many times. A junction end diverges from the germline sequence, so it may reflect a read error. The V call is TRBV5-1, the J call TRBJ1-5; 9 nucleotides line up with TRBD1. The CDR3 totals 15 residues. The V gene's germline CDR1 is SGHRS and CDR2 YFSETQ. The CDR3 reads CASSLGDRGNQPQHF. The CDR3 coding sequence is TGTGCCAGCAGCTTAGGGGACAGGGGCAATCAGCCCCAGCATTTT.

This CDR3 is CASSLTRGTYEQYF. CDR3 nucleotides: TGTGCCAGCAGCTTAACCCGGGGTACCTACGAGCAGTACTTC. This chain joins TRBV7-6 and TRBJ2-7, with D tentatively TRBD2 (5 bases). CDR3 length equals 14 residues. Looked up from germline, CDR1 is SGHVS and CDR2 is FNYEAQ. V lost 2 bases and J 2 bases, leaving 10 bases between the germline ends. The full variable domain, completed using reference TRBV7-6 and TRBJ2-7, is GAGVSQSPRYKVTKRGQDVALRCDPISGHVSLYWYRQALGQGPEFLTYFNYEAQQDKSGLPNDRFSAERPEGSISTLTIQRTEQRDSAMYRCASSLTRGTYEQYFGPGTRLTVT.

The chain uses TRBV6-1 and TRBJ1-6; TRBD1 matches at 7 bases. Germline CDR1 MNHNS, CDR2 SASEGT. Trimming took 2 bases from V and 10 from J; bases not matched to a gene: 5. The CDR3 has 14 residues. For the CDR3, the DNA is TGTGCCAGCAGTGAATTACAGGGGAACTCACCCCTCCACTTT. Protein sequence: CASSELQGNSPLHF.

This clonotype was observed a handful of times. The chain has TRBV11-3 and TRBJ2-2, with a weak D call TRBD2 (6 bases). V was clipped by 3 bases and J by 2 bases, with 10 bases between them. The CDR3 extends over 15 amino acids. Germline lookup yields CDR1 SGHNT and CDR2 YENEEA. This chain's CDR3 is CASSFELANTGELFF. Written as DNA, the CDR3 is TGTGCCAGCAGCTTCGAACTAGCAAACACCGGGGAGCTGTTTTTT.

This clonotype was counted many times. The chain has TRBV20-1 and TRBJ2-7; tentative D call: TRBD2 (7 bases). The CDR3 is made up of 16 amino acids. V was pared by 2 bases and J by 3 bases, with 20 bases between. Germline assignment: CDR1 DFQATT and CDR2 SNEGSKA (reference sequence). Here the CDR3 reads CSARRGGRGFNYEQYF. The CDR3 DNA reads as TGCAGTGCTAGAAGGGGGGGTAGAGGGTTTAACTACGAGCAGTACTTC.

Comment on this clonotype: Germline and junction disagree at one end, which may indicate a read error. The chain's CDR3 is CATSDSGTAGGYAF. The CDR3 DNA follows: TGTGCCACCAGTGATTCTGGGACAGCTGGCGGCTACGCCTTC. J is TRBJ1-2 and V is TRBV6-9, with TRBD1 matching 7 bases. The CDR3 has 14 amino acids. Germline loops: CDR1 MNHGY, CDR2 SVAAGI.